The 7 T cell receptor beta chains below all came from one sample that was sequenced in a study of blood T cell repertoires in COVID-19. Libraries were prepared by immunoSEQ multiplex PCR; TCRdb keeps only in-frame clonotypes and omits some of them. The sample includes 230,000 or so clones, roughly 80% of them seen just once. What was sequenced was peripheral blood. These receptors were collected from a man aged 50-59 years with active or convalescent COVID-19.

This rearrangement joins TRBV28 to TRBJ1-1; D uncertain. The germline CDR1 and CDR2 sequences are MDHEN and SYDVKM. Trimming stripped 7 bases from V and 3 bases from J, with 9 bases between. The CDR3 extends over 12 amino acids. The CDR3 loop is CASTYSDTEAFF. The DNA of the CDR3 is TGTGCCAGCACCTACAGTGACACTGAAGCTTTCTTT.

This clone showed up just once. The chain employs TRBV29-1 and TRBJ1-3, with 8 bases lining up with TRBD1. The CDR3 spans 17 residues. V was clipped by 3 bases and J by 2 bases; unmatched bases: 12. In germline, CDR1 is SQVTM, CDR2 ANQGSEA. The chain's CDR3 is CSVDTGTGSLAGNTIYF. In DNA form, the CDR3 reads TGCAGCGTTGATACCGGGACAGGAAGTTTGGCTGGAAACACCATATATTTT.

The chain joins TRBV7-8 to TRBJ2-5; D perhaps matches TRBD1 (7 bases). The CDR3 length is 14 residues. Trimming pared 3 bases from V and 6 bases from J, leaving 14 bases between. Looked up from germline, CDR1 is SGHVS and CDR2 is FQNEAQ. CDR3 in amino acids: CASSLTGTVKTQYF. Here the CDR3 DNA reads TGTGCCAGCAGCTTGACAGGGACTGTCAAGACCCAGTACTTC.

The V gene is TRBV2, the J gene TRBJ2-2, with TRBD2 matching 10 bases. V was pared by 8 bases and J by 7 bases, with 4 bases of the junction left unmatched. The CDR3 consists of 13 residues. The germline V gene encodes CDR1 SNHLY and CDR2 FYNNEI. As DNA, the CDR3 is TGTGCCAGCGGACTAGCGGAAGGCGGGGAGCTGTTTTTT. Protein product: CASGLAEGGELFF.

The chain couples TRBV5-5 to TRBJ1-4, with D perhaps TRBD1 (5 bases). CDR3 size: 14 residues. Germline-derived CDR1 and CDR2 are SGHKS and YYEKEE (reference sequence). V lost 2 bases and J lost 6, with 11 bases in between. The CDR3 region is CASSFQGGDEKLFF. Here the CDR3 DNA reads TGTGCCAGCAGCTTCCAGGGCGGGGATGAAAAACTGTTTTTT.

The chain recombines TRBV6-1 with TRBJ1-5; D not resolved. CDR1 and CDR2 (germline): MNHNS, SASEGT. The CDR3 runs to 14 residues. Trimming cost V 3 bases and J 4 bases, with 10 bases left between them. This CDR3 reads CASSEGANNQPQHF. In DNA form, the CDR3 reads TGTGCCAGCAGTGAGGGAGCTAATAATCAGCCCCAGCATTTT.

V usage is TRBV5-1 and J usage is TRBJ2-1, with 12 bases that match TRBD2. V gave up 3 bases and J gave up 6 bases; unmatched junction bases: 7. The germline V gene has CDR1 SGHRS and CDR2 YFSETQ. The CDR3 sequence is 16 residues long. Here the CDR3 reads CASSSVLAGGGNEQFF. The CDR3 DNA is TGCGCCAGCAGCTCTGTACTAGCGGGGGGCGGCAATGAGCAGTTCTTC.